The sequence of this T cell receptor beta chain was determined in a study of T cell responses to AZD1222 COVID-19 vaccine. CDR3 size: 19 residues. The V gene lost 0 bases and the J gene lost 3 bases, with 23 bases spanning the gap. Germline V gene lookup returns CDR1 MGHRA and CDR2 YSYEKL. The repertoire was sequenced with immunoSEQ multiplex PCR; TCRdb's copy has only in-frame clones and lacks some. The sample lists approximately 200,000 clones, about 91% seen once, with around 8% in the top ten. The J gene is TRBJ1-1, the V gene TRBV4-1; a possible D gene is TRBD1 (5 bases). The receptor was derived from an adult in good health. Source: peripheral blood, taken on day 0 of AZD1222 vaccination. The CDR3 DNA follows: TGCGCCAGCAGCCAAGATGCTGGTTCGATCGGGGGGAAGGACACTGAAGCTTTCTTT. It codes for CASSQDAGSIGGKDTEAFF.